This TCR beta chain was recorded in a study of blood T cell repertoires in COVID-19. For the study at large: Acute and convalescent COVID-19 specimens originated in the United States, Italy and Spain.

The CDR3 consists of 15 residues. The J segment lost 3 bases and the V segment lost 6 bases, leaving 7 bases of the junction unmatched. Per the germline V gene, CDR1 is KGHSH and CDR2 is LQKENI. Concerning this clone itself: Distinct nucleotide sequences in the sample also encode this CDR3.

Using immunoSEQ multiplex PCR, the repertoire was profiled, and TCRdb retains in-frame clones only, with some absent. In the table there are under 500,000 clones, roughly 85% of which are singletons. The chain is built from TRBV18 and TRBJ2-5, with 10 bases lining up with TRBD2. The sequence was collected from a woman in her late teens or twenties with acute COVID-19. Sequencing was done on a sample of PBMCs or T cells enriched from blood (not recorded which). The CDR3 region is CASSPNSGGEETQYF. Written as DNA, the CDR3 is TGTGCCAGCTCCCCAAACAGCGGGGGGGAAGAGACCCAGTACTTC.